The entry below describes one TCR beta chain. Its cognate antigen is unknown. This sample is part of a study of early stage breast cancer tumors. Overall study context: Each sample averaged approximately 9.7-fold read coverage. Study results and limitations: Enriched TCRB sequences shared across patients were mostly commonly generated sequences. Compared with adjacent normal breast, tumors showed around 2.5-fold denser, more clonal T cells.

The table came from immunoSEQ multiplex PCR; TCRdb's copy has only in-frame clones and leaves some out. This sample carries 30,000 or so clones, around 70% of them seen once, and the ten largest clones take around 34%. CDR1 is SGHTA and CDR2 is FQGNSA in the germline V gene. The CDR3 has 14 residues. The V and J ends lost 2 bases and 9 bases, in that order; junction bases with no gene match: 6. The clonotype was recovered from a person aged 45 to 59 with breast cancer. The specimen sequenced was blood. The J gene is TRBJ2-1, the V gene TRBV7-2; 8 bases match TRBD2. CDR3 nucleotide sequence: TGTGCCAGCAGCTTATTGGCGGGAGGAGGTGAGCAGTTCTTC. This codes for CASSLLAGGGEQFF. Based on the CDR3 plus reference TRBV7-2 and TRBJ2-1, the full variable domain is GAGVSQSPSNKVTEKGKDVELRCDPISGHTALYWYRQSLGQGLEFLIYFQGNSAPDKSGLPSDRFSAERTGGSVSTLTIQRTQQEDSAVYLCASSLLAGGGEQFFGPGTRLTVL.